These 24 T cell receptor beta chains came from one sample sequenced in a study of T cell responses to AZD1222 COVID-19 vaccine. TCRdb keeps only in-frame clones here, not all; method: immunoSEQ multiplex PCR. Of 150,000 to 200,000 clones detected, 90% to 95% appear once; the ten largest clones hold about 9.2%. The sequencing used peripheral blood, collected on day 0 of AZD1222 vaccination. The origin of the receptors is an adult in good health.

The chain links TRBV5-1 to TRBJ2-1, with 9 bases fitting TRBD2. The length of the CDR3 is 17 residues. V was clipped by 4 bases and J by 6 bases; unmatched bases: 14. Germline lookup yields CDR1 SGHRS and CDR2 YFSETQ. The CDR3 reads CASSLIAGAVGGNEQFF. CDR3 DNA sequence: TGCGCCAGCAGCCTGATAGCGGGAGCGGTCGGTGGCAATGAGCAGTTCTTC.

J is TRBJ1-2 and V is TRBV7-2; TRBD1 matches at 8 bases. Germline lookup yields CDR1 SGHTA and CDR2 FQGNSA. The V and J ends lost 5 bases and 8 bases, in that order; junction bases with no gene match: 7. The CDR3 is 13 residues long. For the CDR3, the DNA is TGTGCCAGCAGCCCGGGGACAGGTCGGGGCTACACCTTC. Amino acid sequence: CASSPGTGRGYTF.

The chain combines TRBV4-2 with TRBJ2-1; D call uncertain. V was pared by 1 base and J by 7 bases, with 5 bases between. CDR1 and CDR2 (germline): LGHNA, YNFKEQ. The CDR3 extends over 12 amino acids. The CDR3 loop reads CASSQGKNEQFF. In nucleotides, the CDR3 is TGTGCCAGCAGCCAAGGGAAGAATGAGCAGTTCTTC.

J is TRBJ1-4 and V is TRBV5-1; 10 bases agree with TRBD1. V lost 0 bases to trimming and J lost 10 bases; unmatched junction nucleotides: 9. The CDR3 has 16 amino acids. The germline CDR1 and CDR2 sequences are SGHRS and YFSETQ. The CDR3 spells CASSLDIGTGEGKLFF. CDR3 in DNA: TGCGCCAGCAGCTTGGATATCGGGACAGGGGAGGGAAAACTGTTTTTT.

On this clone: The sample carries other DNA sequences with the same CDR3. The CDR3 region has the DNA TGTGCCAGCAGTTCAGGACAGGGGTATGGCTACACCTTC. As protein: CASSSGQGYGYTF. The genes are TRBV6-5 and TRBJ1-2; 9 nucleotides agree with TRBD1. The germline CDR1 and CDR2 sequences are MNHEY and SVGAGI. The CDR3 covers 13 residues. J was trimmed by 5 bases and V by 4 bases; bases with no gene match: 2.

The V gene is TRBV11-2, the J gene TRBJ2-3; D perhaps matches TRBD1 (6 bases). CDR1 is SGHAT and CDR2 is FQNNGV in the germline V gene. The length of the CDR3 is 14 residues. Trimming cost V 6 bases and J 1 base, with 11 bases left between them. The CDR3 region has the DNA TGTGCCAGCAGAAGAGGGGGAGGCACAGATACGCAGTATTTT. Translation gives CASRRGGGTDTQYF.

The chain has TRBV6-5 and TRBJ2-1; 7 nucleotides match TRBD2. The CDR3 spans 15 residues. Germline CDR1 reads MNHEY; CDR2 reads SVGAGI. V shed 5 bases and J 1 base; nucleotides not matched to a gene: 5. The CDR3 loop reads CASSLSGVSYNEQFF. The CDR3 bases are TGTGCCAGCAGTCTGAGCGGGGTATCCTACAATGAGCAGTTCTTC.

The genes are TRBV19 and TRBJ2-2; no definite D call. CDR3 length: 12 residues. V lost 3 bases, J lost 12 bases, and 11 bases lay in between. The germline gives CDR1 LNHDA, CDR2 SQIVND (reference sequence). CDR3 sequence reads: CASSIPPSKLFF. Written as DNA, the CDR3 is TGTGCCAGTAGTATCCCCCCATCGAAGCTGTTTTTT.

The chain is built from TRBV6-1 and TRBJ2-6; unclear D gene. This CDR3 comprises 15 residues. The germline gives CDR1 MNHNS, CDR2 SASEGT. The ends were cut back, 0 bases at V and 1 base at J, with 4 bases in the middle. The CDR3 sequence is CASSEAGSGANVLTF. The CDR3 DNA reads as TGTGCCAGCAGTGAAGCAGGATCTGGGGCCAACGTCCTGACTTTC.

J is TRBJ1-1 and V is TRBV6-5, with 7 nucleotides matching TRBD1. Germline assignment: CDR1 MNHEY and CDR2 SVGAGI. CDR3 length equals 12 residues. J lost 4 bases, V lost 10 bases, and 6 bases had no gene match. The CDR3 nucleotides read TGTGCCACCCGGGACAGACCCACTGAAGCTTTCTTT. This sequence encodes CATRDRPTEAFF.

DNA for the CDR3: TGTGCCAGCAGTCCACGACAGGGCGCGAATTCACCCCTCCACTTT. Translating it yields CASSPRQGANSPLHF. This chain links TRBV2 with TRBJ1-6, with 7 bases that match TRBD1. This CDR3 has 15 amino acids. The J segment lost 7 bases and the V segment lost 5 bases, leaving 8 bases of the junction unmatched. Germline CDR1 SNHLY, CDR2 FYNNEI. Using reference TRBV2 and TRBJ1-6 for the parts outside the CDR3, the full variable domain is EPEVTQTPSHQVTQMGQEVILRCVPISNHLYFYWYRQILGQKVEFLVSFYNNEISEKSEIFDDQFSVERPDGSNFTLKIRSTKLEDSAMYFCASSPRQGANSPLHFGNGTRLTVT.

This clone is a singleton in its sample. The chain employs TRBV6-5 and TRBJ1-2, with TRBD1 as a possible D gene (5 bases). Looked up from germline, CDR1 is MNHEY and CDR2 is SVGAGI. Trimming shortened V by 7 bases and J by 0 bases, and 12 bases separated the two germline ends. CDR3 size: 14 residues. This CDR3 reads CASISGLSNYGYTF. Written as DNA, the CDR3 is TGTGCCAGCATCTCGGGGCTTTCTAACTATGGCTACACCTTC.

The chain joins TRBV28 to TRBJ1-2; no firm D call. The germline V and J ends were trimmed by 10 bases and 1 base, with 7 bases remaining between them. The CDR3 sequence is 11 residues long. Germline values: CDR1 MDHEN, CDR2 SYDVKM. This chain's CDR3 is CAIEGNYGYTF. CDR3 in DNA: TGTGCCATAGAGGGTAACTATGGCTACACCTTC.

V and J are TRBV5-4 and TRBJ1-1; 7 bases agree with TRBD1. Germline V gene lookup returns CDR1 SGHNT and CDR2 YYREEE (reference sequence). With 4 bases clipped from V and 1 base from J, the junction kept 7 bases outside the gene matches. The CDR3 has 15 residues. The chain's CDR3 is CASSRGDRANTEAFF. The CDR3 nucleotides are TGTGCCAGCAGCCGCGGTGACAGGGCGAACACTGAAGCTTTCTTT.

The chain combines TRBV5-8 with TRBJ2-7, with D perhaps matching TRBD2 (5 bases). The CDR3 sequence is 13 residues long. CDR1 and CDR2 from the germline V gene are SGHTS and YDEGEE. Deletions cut 0 bases from V and 7 bases from J, with 11 bases between. The CDR3 is CASSLARAGEQYF. Here the CDR3 DNA reads TGTGCCAGCAGCTTGGCGAGGGCCGGGGAGCAGTACTTC.

Details on this clone: One end of the junction does not line up with germline, which may come from a read error. The rearrangement joins TRBV7-7 to TRBJ2-1; a possible D gene is TRBD1 (5 bases). Germline assignment: CDR1 SSHAT and CDR2 FNYEAQ (reference sequence). The CDR3 covers 13 residues. The DNA for the CDR3 is TGTGCTAGCAGCTGGGCTAGGGGTGGAGAGCAGTTCTTC. This encodes CASSWARGGEQFF.

The chain combines TRBV28 with TRBJ1-3; a possible D gene is TRBD1 (5 bases). The germline V gene encodes CDR1 MDHEN and CDR2 SYDVKM. This CDR3 region has 14 residues. The V end was cut by 9 bases, the J end by 0 bases, with 12 bases between. The CDR3 loop is CASFSGGSGNTIYF. The DNA for the CDR3 is TGTGCCAGTTTCTCTGGGGGCTCTGGAAACACCATATATTTT.

The CDR3 region has the DNA TGTGCCAGCAGTGCTTCCGACAGGGGCGATGGCTACACCTTC. Translating it yields CASSASDRGDGYTF. The chain employs TRBV6-4 and TRBJ1-2; TRBD1 matches at 8 bases. V shed 4 bases, J shed 6 bases, and the junction held 7 bases outside the gene matches. CDR3 size: 14 residues. Germline-derived CDR1 and CDR2 are MRHNA and SNTAGT.

The chain recombines TRBV27 with TRBJ2-2; D is ambiguous. CDR1 and CDR2 from the germline V gene are MNHEY and SMNVEV (reference sequence). V was pared by 2 bases and J by 3 bases, with 4 bases between. The length of the CDR3 is 13 residues. The CDR3 sequence: CASSLLDTGELFF. For the CDR3, the DNA is TGTGCCAGCAGTTTACTCGACACCGGGGAGCTGTTTTTT.

The V call is TRBV7-8, the J call TRBJ1-1, with 7 nucleotides matching TRBD1. CDR1 SGHVS and CDR2 FQNEAQ come from the germline V gene. The V and J ends lost 3 bases and 7 bases, in that order; junction bases with no gene match: 14. The CDR3 runs 16 residues. DNA of the CDR3: TGTGCCAGCAGCTTTCTTACAGGGGCCCGGGGAATTGAAGCTTTCTTT. Protein: CASSFLTGARGIEAFF.

This chain joins TRBV28 and TRBJ2-7, with D possibly being TRBD1 or TRBD2 (5 bases each). V was cut by 8 bases and J by 6 bases, with 17 bases left in between. Germline values: CDR1 MDHEN, CDR2 SYDVKM. The CDR3 is 13 residues long. The CDR3 DNA sequence: TGTGCCAGCTCCGGGACCCAAGTGTCCGAGCAGTACTTC. It encodes CASSGTQVSEQYF.

The rearrangement uses TRBV29-1 and TRBJ2-4; D gene unclear. CDR3 length: 15 residues. Germline-derived CDR1 and CDR2 are SQVTM and ANQGSEA. V lost 5 bases to trimming and J lost 0 bases, with 14 bases between them. The CDR3 region is CSVRTQTLAKNIQYF. CDR3 DNA sequence: TGCAGCGTTCGGACCCAGACCCTAGCCAAAAACATTCAGTACTTC.

This clone was recorded once. The chain uses TRBV2 and TRBJ2-3; 7 bases line up with TRBD2. The junction had 8 bases not matched to a gene; V was cut back by 6 bases and J by 2 bases. In germline, CDR1 is SNHLY, CDR2 FYNNEI. The CDR3 runs to 15 residues. CDR3 residues: CASRFLAEATDTQYF. CDR3 nucleotides: TGTGCCAGCAGGTTCCTAGCGGAGGCCACAGATACGCAGTATTTT.

J is TRBJ1-1 and V is TRBV6-2 or TRBV6-3; D ambiguous. Trimming removed 2 bases from V and 0 bases from J, with 4 bases in between. CDR1 is MNHEY and CDR2 is SVGEGT in the germline V gene. CDR3 length equals 13 residues. The CDR3 DNA is TGTGCCAGCAGTTACGAATTGAACACTGAAGCTTTCTTT. It is translated as CASSYELNTEAFF.